This TCR beta chain was identified in a study of blood T cell repertoires in COVID-19. Clinical histories supplied by participants themselves formed the basis of cohort assignment. Germline CDR1 and CDR2: GTSNPN and SVGIG (reference sequence). The germline V and J ends were trimmed by 1 base and 4 bases, with 7 bases remaining between them. This CDR3 is 12 amino acids long. Only in-frame clones appear in the TCRdb table, and some are missing; sequencing was by immunoSEQ multiplex PCR. The sample consists of about 320,000 clones, more than 90% of them appearing once. The chain is built from TRBV30 and TRBJ1-2; D is uncertain. Sequences were obtained from PBMCs or T cells enriched from blood (not recorded which). The sequence derives from a man aged 60 to 75 who had recovered from COVID-19. CDR3 residues: CAWSAGFYGYTF. The CDR3 DNA is TGTGCCTGGAGTGCAGGTTTCTATGGCTACACCTTC. The full variable domain, with the rest looked up from reference TRBV30 and TRBJ1-2, is SQTIHQWPATLVQPVGSPLSLECTVEGTSNPNLYWYRQAAGRGLQLLFYSVGIGQISSEVPQNLSASRPQDRQFILSSKKLLLSDSGFYLCAWSAGFYGYTFGSGTRLTVV.